Below are 27 T cell receptor beta chains sequenced from a single sample in a study of blood T cell repertoires in COVID-19. Repertoires were generated with immunoSEQ multiplex PCR, while TCRdb's copy carries only in-frame clones and drops some. This repertoire shows some 150,000 clones, about 80% found once; its top ten account for more than 7%. Sample: peripheral blood. The source of these receptors is a human donor in a cohort sampled during active COVID-19.

The CDR3 DNA is TGCGCCAGCAGCTTGCTGGCCGGGACAGGGGGATCCGAGCAGTACTTC. Amino acid sequence: CASSLLAGTGGSEQYF. The chain uses TRBV5-1 and TRBJ2-7; TRBD1 aligns across 11 bases. The V gene's germline CDR1 is SGHRS and CDR2 YFSETQ. V was pared by 1 base and J by 6 bases, with 9 bases of the junction left unmatched. The CDR3 loop spans 16 amino acids.

J is TRBJ2-5 and V is TRBV2; 10 bases map to TRBD1. V shed 6 bases and J 4 bases; nucleotides not matched to a gene: 8. This CDR3 is built from 15 residues. Per the germline V gene, CDR1 is SNHLY and CDR2 is FYNNEI. CDR3 protein: CASRDGQGEGETQYF. The CDR3 nucleotides are TGTGCCAGCAGGGACGGACAGGGGGAGGGAGAGACCCAGTACTTC.

J is TRBJ1-6 and V is TRBV28; 8 nucleotides match TRBD1. The length of the CDR3 is 15 residues. Germline V gene data show CDR1 as MDHEN and CDR2 as SYDVKM. Losses at the gene ends were 6 bases for V and 5 bases for J; bases not matched to a gene: 6. The CDR3 DNA sequence: TGTGCCAGCAGGGTATCGGGACAGGATAATTCACCCCTCCACTTT. Amino acids: CASRVSGQDNSPLHF.

J is TRBJ2-7 and V is TRBV5-1; possibly TRBD2 for D (6 bases). The germline V gene encodes CDR1 SGHRS and CDR2 YFSETQ. Between the trimmed V and J ends, which lost 3 bases and 6 bases, there was a span of 19 bases. This CDR3 spans 15 amino acids. The chain's CDR3 is CASSSSFGGGTEQYF. Here the CDR3 DNA reads TGCGCCAGCAGCTCTTCCTTCGGTGGGGGGACCGAGCAGTACTTC.

The chain couples TRBV3-1 (or the pseudogene TRBV3-2) to TRBJ2-3, with a possible D match to TRBD2 (6 bases). The ends were cut back, 4 bases at V and 1 base at J, with 6 bases in the middle. Germline CDR1 and CDR2: LGHDT and YNNKEL (reference sequence). This CDR3 comprises 13 residues. This CDR3 is CASSLAGTDTQYF. The CDR3 coding sequence is TGTGCCAGCAGCCTAGCGGGCACAGATACGCAGTATTTT.

J is TRBJ2-1 and V is TRBV2; no reliable D call. This CDR3 spans 14 amino acids. CDR1 and CDR2 (germline): SNHLY, FYNNEI. The V gene lost 4 bases and the J gene lost 5 bases, with 12 bases spanning the gap. The CDR3 is CASSAARFNNEQFF. CDR3 bases: TGTGCCAGCAGTGCAGCGCGATTTAACAATGAGCAGTTCTTC.

This clone was observed many times. J is TRBJ1-5 and V is TRBV15, with D tentatively TRBD1 (6 bases). Trimming took 4 bases from V and 4 from J, leaving 17 bases between them. Looked up from germline, CDR1 is LNHNV and CDR2 is YYDKDF (reference sequence). The CDR3 runs to 16 residues. The CDR3 here is CATSTTQGWWNQPQHF. In nucleotides, the CDR3 is TGTGCCACCAGCACCACACAGGGTTGGTGGAATCAGCCCCAGCATTTT.

This chain uses TRBV7-8 with TRBJ1-1, with 7 bases fitting TRBD1. The J segment lost 3 bases and the V segment lost 1 base, leaving 11 bases of the junction unmatched. The germline V gene has CDR1 SGHVS and CDR2 FQNEAQ. The CDR3 spans 17 residues. In DNA, the CDR3 is TGTGCCAGCAGCTTAGAGGGCTACACGACAGGGTACACTGAAGCTTTCTTT. It is translated as CASSLEGYTTGYTEAFF.

The chain combines TRBV6-5 with TRBJ2-7, with 11 positions matching TRBD1. In germline, CDR1 is MNHEY, CDR2 SVGAGI. The CDR3 contains 15 residues. Losses at the gene ends were 9 bases for V and 3 bases for J; bases not matched to a gene: 10. The CDR3 DNA is TGTGCCAGTTTGTTGGGACAGGGGGGTTTCTACGAGCAGTACTTC. It encodes CASLLGQGGFYEQYF.

This chain joins TRBV6-1 and TRBJ1-1, with D possibly being TRBD1 (6 bases). This CDR3 is built from 15 residues. Germline lookup yields CDR1 MNHNS and CDR2 SASEGT. V lost 3 bases, J lost 1 base, and 12 bases lay in between. The CDR3 DNA sequence: TGTGCCAGCAGTGAGATAACAGGGCCGAACACTGAAGCTTTCTTT. As protein: CASSEITGPNTEAFF.

The genes are TRBV5-1 and TRBJ2-1; D remains unclear. Germline CDR1 SGHRS, CDR2 YFSETQ. V was cut by 0 bases and J by 1 base, with 11 bases left in between. The CDR3 is made up of 16 amino acids. The CDR3 loop is CASSLAYYSSYNEQFF. CDR3 sequence (DNA): TGCGCCAGCAGCTTGGCTTACTATTCATCCTACAATGAGCAGTTCTTC.

This clone was seen once. V usage is TRBV7-9 and J usage is TRBJ2-1; 8 nucleotides align to TRBD1. With V trimmed by 1 base and J by 9 bases, 5 bases remained unmatched. The CDR3 contains 14 residues. Germline V gene data show CDR1 as SEHNR and CDR2 as FQNEAQ (reference sequence). This chain's CDR3 is CASSLVQGATEQFF. CDR3 in DNA: TGTGCCAGCAGCTTAGTCCAGGGGGCTACTGAGCAGTTCTTC.

The chain joins TRBV14 to TRBJ1-1; TRBD1 aligns across 9 bases. This CDR3 spans 18 amino acids. V dropped 5 bases and J dropped 1; count of bases not matched to a gene: 14. Germline CDR1 SGHDN, CDR2 FVKESK. The DNA of the CDR3 is TGTGCCAGCAGCTTTGGACAGGGGTGGGCAGGCGGGAACACTGAAGCTTTCTTT. Protein: CASSFGQGWAGGNTEAFF.

This clone was counted a few times. The chain couples TRBV6-5 to TRBJ1-6; no definite D call. Trimming removed 2 bases from V and 7 bases from J, with 12 bases in between. The CDR3 is 15 amino acids. Germline CDR1 is MNHEY and CDR2 is SVGAGI. The DNA of the CDR3 is TGTGCCAGCAGTTACGAGGGAAGGAGAAATTCACCCCTCCACTTT. It encodes CASSYEGRRNSPLHF.

The chain couples TRBV7-2 to TRBJ1-5; TRBD1 is a possible D gene (5 bases). CDR3 length: 13 residues. Germline CDR1 is SGHTA and CDR2 is FQGNSA. Trimming removed 3 bases from V and 3 bases from J, with 6 bases in between. This CDR3 reads CASSLTDNQPQHF. DNA for the CDR3: TGTGCCAGCAGCTTGACAGACAATCAGCCCCAGCATTTT.

The rearrangement joins TRBV2 to TRBJ2-5; 7 bases agree with TRBD1. CDR1 and CDR2 from the germline V gene are SNHLY and FYNNEI. The V gene end was trimmed by 9 bases and the J gene end by 3 bases; junction bases not matched to a gene: 10. The CDR3 loop spans 14 amino acids. This CDR3 reads CASDRDSLEETQYF. The CDR3 region has the DNA TGTGCCAGTGACCGGGACAGTCTGGAAGAGACCCAGTACTTC. The full variable domain, in which reference TRBV2 and TRBJ2-5 provide the parts outside the CDR3, is EPEVTQTPSHQVTQMGQEVILRCVPISNHLYFYWYRQILGQKVEFLVSFYNNEISEKSEIFDDQFSVERPDGSNFTLKIRSTKLEDSAMYFCASDRDSLEETQYFGPGTRLLVL.

The chain links TRBV5-6 to TRBJ1-3; 8 bases map to TRBD1. CDR1 is SGHDT, CDR2 YYEEEE, per germline. This CDR3 comprises 18 residues. V was clipped by 2 bases and J by 2 bases; unmatched bases: 12. The CDR3 loop reads CASSFSAGTGRPGNTIYF. In nucleotides, the CDR3 is TGTGCCAGCAGCTTTTCGGCGGGGACAGGACGACCTGGAAACACCATATATTTT.

The rearrangement joins TRBV29-1 to TRBJ2-2; D is possibly TRBD2 (5 bases). Germline lookup yields CDR1 SQVTM and CDR2 ANQGSEA. Trimming removed 1 base from V and 0 bases from J, with 6 bases in between. There are 14 residues in the CDR3. The CDR3 DNA sequence: TGCAGCGTTGAAGGGACTTCGAACACCGGGGAGCTGTTTTTT. Translation gives CSVEGTSNTGELFF.

As to this clone: This CDR3 is also generated by other DNA sequences in the sample. The chain is built from TRBV6-5 and TRBJ2-3, with TRBD2 identical over 8 bases. Germline V lookup: CDR1 MNHEY, CDR2 SVGAGI. This CDR3 is built from 14 residues. Trimming removed 6 bases from V and 2 bases from J; junction bases left unmatched: 4. CDR3 amino acids: CASSRGGLTDTQYF. CDR3 sequence (DNA): TGTGCCAGCAGCCGCGGGGGGCTCACAGATACGCAGTATTTT.

About this clone: The junction departs from the called germline gene at one end, perhaps through a read error. The rearrangement joins TRBV6-4 to TRBJ2-3, with 9 bases fitting TRBD2. The CDR3 loop spans 13 amino acids. Germline assignment: CDR1 MRHNA and CDR2 SNTAGT. This CDR3 reads CASSDQRGDRQYF. The CDR3, as DNA: TGTGCCAGCAGTGACCAGCGGGGGGATAGGCAGTATTTT.

With regard to this clone: Its ends do not fully match the called genes, so a read error is possible. V and J are TRBV7-7 and TRBJ2-2; D is perhaps TRBD1 or TRBD2 (5 bases each). Germline V gene data show CDR1 as SSHAT and CDR2 as FNYEAQ (reference sequence). The CDR3 contains 15 residues. The CDR3 loop is CASSLASGRAGELFF. The DNA of the CDR3 is TGTGCTAGCAGCTTAGCGAGTGGCAGGGCCGGGGAGCTGTTTTTT.

This clone was found a few times. The chain joins TRBV28 to TRBJ1-5; 10 bases are shared with TRBD1. Germline V lookup: CDR1 MDHEN, CDR2 SYDVKM. V shed 5 bases, J shed 4 bases, and the junction held 5 bases outside the gene matches. The CDR3 is 15 amino acids. The chain's CDR3 is CASSTRTGGNQPQHF. In DNA form, the CDR3 reads TGTGCCAGCAGTACCAGGACAGGGGGGAATCAGCCCCAGCATTTT.

This chain links TRBV7-3 with TRBJ1-1, with unresolved D. CDR1 and CDR2 from the germline V gene are SGHTA and FQGTGA. V shed 2 bases and J shed 1 base, with 8 bases lying between them. The CDR3 runs 14 residues. CDR3: CASSLHPGNTEAFF. CDR3 DNA sequence: TGTGCCAGCAGCTTACATCCAGGGAACACTGAAGCTTTCTTT.

The V gene is TRBV19, the J gene TRBJ2-2; tentatively, D is TRBD1 (6 bases). This CDR3 has 15 residues. V was shortened by 10 bases and J by 6 bases, with 21 bases between the two germline ends. Germline V gene sequence: CDR1 LNHDA, CDR2 SQIVND (reference sequence). The CDR3 region has the DNA TGTGCCACTGTTAGCGCCGGGACAAACCCCGGGGAGCTGTTTTTT. Amino acids: CATVSAGTNPGELFF.

CDR3 DNA: TGTGCCAGCAGGACAGGGGGTCGGTCACCCCTCCACTTT. Translating gives CASRTGGRSPLHF. This chain uses TRBV7-2 with TRBJ1-6; 9 bases match TRBD1. The CDR3 runs to 13 residues. V dropped 6 bases and J dropped 10; count of bases not matched to a gene: 4. CDR1 SGHTA and CDR2 FQGNSA come from the germline V gene.

This sequence joins TRBV5-4 and TRBJ1-3; 9 bases are shared with TRBD1. The trim removed 4 bases at V and 0 bases at J, leaving 2 bases unmatched. This CDR3 is built from 15 residues. Germline values: CDR1 SGHNT, CDR2 YYREEE (reference sequence). The CDR3 coding sequence is TGTGCCAGCAGCCGGACAGGGGTCTCTGGAAACACCATATATTTT. Translation: CASSRTGVSGNTIYF.

This clone has just one count. This chain uses TRBV11-3 with TRBJ2-7; 8 nucleotides align to TRBD2. The junction had 2 bases not matched to a gene; V was cut back by 4 bases and J by 6 bases. The length of the CDR3 is 12 residues. The germline V gene has CDR1 SGHNT and CDR2 YENEEA. The CDR3 coding sequence is TGTGCCAGCAGCTCGGGAGGGGTCGAGCAGTACTTC. Translated: CASSSGGVEQYF.